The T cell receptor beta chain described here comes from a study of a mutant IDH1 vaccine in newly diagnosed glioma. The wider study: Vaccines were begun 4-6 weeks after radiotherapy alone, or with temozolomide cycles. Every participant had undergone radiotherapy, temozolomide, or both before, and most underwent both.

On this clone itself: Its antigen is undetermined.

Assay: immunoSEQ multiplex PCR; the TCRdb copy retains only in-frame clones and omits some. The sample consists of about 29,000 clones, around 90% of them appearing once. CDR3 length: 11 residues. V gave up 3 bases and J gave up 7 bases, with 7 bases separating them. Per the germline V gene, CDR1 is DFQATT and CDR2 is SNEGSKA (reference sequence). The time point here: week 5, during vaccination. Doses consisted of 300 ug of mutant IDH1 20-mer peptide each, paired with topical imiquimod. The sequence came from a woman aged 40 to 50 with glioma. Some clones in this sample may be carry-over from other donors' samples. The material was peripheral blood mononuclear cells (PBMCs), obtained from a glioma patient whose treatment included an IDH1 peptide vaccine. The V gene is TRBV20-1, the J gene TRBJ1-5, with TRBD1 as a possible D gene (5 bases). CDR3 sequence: CSASDRQPQHF. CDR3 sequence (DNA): TGCAGTGCTAGCGACAGACAGCCCCAGCATTTT.